This entry lists 15 T cell receptor beta chains sequenced from one sample in a study of CD8 T cells in Susac syndrome. RNA was extracted with the RNeasy kit, and a quantity of 0.5 to 1 ug was reverse transcribed using random hexamers. In TCRdb, the immunoSEQ multiplex PCR reads were re-called with MiXCR into one record per CDR3 protein. The sample contains 50,000 or so distinct CDR3 sequences, 90% to 95% of which appear only once. The sample comprised CD8+ T cells from PBMCs. These receptors were taken from a human donor in good health.

V gene TRBV7-6 combines with J gene TRBJ1-1; no firm D call. Germline assignment: CDR1 SGHVS and CDR2 FNYEAQ. The CDR3 is made up of 14 amino acids. V was shortened by 5 bases and J by 1 base, with 11 bases between the two germline ends. CDR3 nucleotides: TGTGCCAGCAGCCCTCCGGGCCCGAACACTGAAGCTTTCTTT. Protein: CASSPPGPNTEAFF.

The genes are TRBV30 and TRBJ1-2; D is uncertain. V lost 3 bases and J lost 2, with 10 bases in between. The CDR3 totals 13 residues. The germline V gene has CDR1 GTSNPN and CDR2 SVGIG (reference sequence). The CDR3 is CAWSVEANYGYTF. The DNA for the CDR3 is TGTGCCTGGAGCGTCGAAGCCAACTATGGCTACACCTTC. The full variable domain, in which reference TRBV30 and TRBJ1-2 provide the parts outside the CDR3, is SQTIHQWPATLVQPVGSPLSLECTVEGTSNPNLYWYRQAAGRGLQLLFYSVGIGQISSEVPQNLSASRPQDRQFILSSKKLLLSDSGFYLCAWSVEANYGYTFGSGTRLTVV.

This CDR3 reads CASSPEGLAGVGEQFF. In nucleotides, the CDR3 is TGTGCCAGCAGCCCAGAGGGACTAGCGGGAGTGGGTGAGCAGTTCTTC. The rearrangement links TRBV7-8 to TRBJ2-1, with 14 positions matching TRBD2. V trimming: 5 bases; J trimming: 9 bases; junction bases outside the gene matches: 9. Germline CDR1 SGHVS, CDR2 FQNEAQ. This CDR3 has 16 residues. Together with reference TRBV7-8 and TRBJ2-1, the CDR3 gives the full variable domain: GAGVSQSPRYKVAKRGQDVALRCDPISGHVSLFWYQQALGQGPEFLTYFQNEAQLDKSGLPSDRFFAERPEGSVSTLKIQRTQQEDSAVYLCASSPEGLAGVGEQFFGPGTRLTVL.

The chain joins TRBV5-1 to TRBJ1-1; D is ambiguous. The ends were cut back, 1 base at V and 4 bases at J, with 11 bases in the middle. Germline CDR1 reads SGHRS; CDR2 reads YFSETQ. The CDR3 runs 14 residues. This chain's CDR3 is CASSLNGGSTEAFF. Written as DNA, the CDR3 is TGCGCCAGCAGCTTGAACGGAGGAAGCACTGAAGCTTTCTTT.

The chain joins TRBV27 to TRBJ1-4; tentative D call: TRBD1 (6 bases). Germline V lookup: CDR1 MNHEY, CDR2 SMNVEV (reference sequence). Trimming shortened V by 0 bases and J by 0 bases, and 8 bases separated the two germline ends. The CDR3 is 16 residues long. The CDR3 loop is CASSLSDSTTNEKLFF. The DNA of the CDR3 is TGTGCCAGCAGTTTATCGGACAGCACAACTAATGAAAAACTGTTTTTT.

This chain uses TRBV11-2 with TRBJ2-2; D remains ambiguous. CDR1 and CDR2 from the germline V gene are SGHAT and FQNNGV. This CDR3 is 15 amino acids long. V was pared by 1 base and J by 4 bases, with 10 bases between. Written as DNA, the CDR3 is TGTGCCAGCAGCTTAGGGGTGGTCCGCACCGGGGAGCTGTTTTTT. This encodes CASSLGVVRTGELFF. Together with reference TRBV11-2 and TRBJ2-2, the CDR3 gives the full variable domain: EAGVAQSPRYKIIEKRQSVAFWCNPISGHATLYWYQQILGQGPKLLIQFQNNGVVDDSQLPKDRFSAERLKGVDSTLKIQPAKLEDSAVYLCASSLGVVRTGELFFGEGSRLTVL.

The chain has TRBV12-1 and TRBJ2-6. TRBV12-1 is a documented pseudogene. This CDR3 has 17 residues. CDR3 bases: TGTGCCAGCAGCTTTGTTACAGATTTCTCTGGGGCCAACGTCCTGACTTTC. Translation: CASSFVTDFSGANVLTF.

The rearrangement uses TRBV5-8 and TRBJ2-4; no definite D call. Germline CDR1 reads SGHTS; CDR2 reads YDEGEE. This CDR3 has 12 residues. Trimming stripped 0 bases from V and 6 bases from J, with 4 bases between. CDR3 residues: CASSLAPNIQYF. CDR3 sequence (DNA): TGTGCCAGCAGCTTGGCGCCAAACATTCAGTACTTC.

CDR3 nucleotides: TGTGCCAGCAGCTCTCCGGAGTGGGGCTATGGCTACACCTTC. Translated, it gives CASSSPEWGYGYTF. The rearrangement joins TRBV7-2 to TRBJ1-2; D not certain. Germline V gives CDR1 SGHTA, CDR2 FQGNSA. The V end was cut by 4 bases, the J end by 4 bases, with 13 bases between. This CDR3 has 14 amino acids.

This clonotype is a singleton in its sample. The rearrangement uses TRBV12-5 and TRBJ2-7; a possible D gene is TRBD2 (5 bases). Trimming took off 5 bases at V and 2 bases at J, with 10 bases between the two ends. CDR1 LGHNT and CDR2 FRNRAP come from the germline V gene. This CDR3 has 13 residues. For the CDR3, the DNA is TGTGCTAGTGGTCCCCCGGGGACCTACGAGCAGTACTTC. Amino acids: CASGPPGTYEQYF.

The V call is TRBV5-1, the J call TRBJ2-2; D call uncertain. CDR3 length: 14 residues. Germline loops: CDR1 SGHRS, CDR2 YFSETQ. V lost 2 bases and J 1 base, leaving 6 bases between the germline ends. The CDR3 DNA is TGCGCCAGCAGCTTATGGGGGAACACCGGGGAGCTGTTTTTT. It is translated as CASSLWGNTGELFF.

The V gene is TRBV27, the J gene TRBJ2-7; the D call may be TRBD1 or TRBD2 (7 bases each). CDR1 is MNHEY and CDR2 is SMNVEV in the germline V gene (reference sequence). V lost 4 bases to trimming and J lost 0 bases, with 16 bases between them. This CDR3 comprises 16 residues. The CDR3 DNA is TGTGCCAGCAGTTCCCGGGGAGGGGGCGGCTCCTACGAGCAGTACTTC. It encodes CASSSRGGGGSYEQYF.

The genes are TRBV9 and TRBJ2-7, with a possible D match to TRBD2 (5 bases). Germline V gives CDR1 SGDLS, CDR2 YYNGEE. CDR3 length: 14 amino acids. V lost 2 bases and J lost 0, with 9 bases in between. Written as DNA, the CDR3 is TGTGCCAGCAGCGTCGGGGTTAACTCCTACGAGCAGTACTTC. Its protein product is CASSVGVNSYEQYF.

The chain links TRBV5-1 to TRBJ2-2; D unclear. The CDR3 loop spans 12 amino acids. V gave up 4 bases and J gave up 7 bases, with 8 bases separating them. Looked up from germline, CDR1 is SGHRS and CDR2 is YFSETQ. The CDR3 sequence: CASSLDGGELFF. CDR3 sequence (DNA): TGCGCCAGCAGCCTTGATGGCGGGGAGCTGTTTTTT. Full variable domain (outside the CDR3, taken from reference TRBV5-1 and TRBJ2-2): KAGVTQTPRYLIKTRGQQVTLSCSPISGHRSVSWYQQTPGQGLQFLFEYFSETQRNKGNFPGRFSGRQFSNSRSEMNVSTLELGDSALYLCASSLDGGELFFGEGSRLTVL.

The CDR3 region is CASSQFRTGYGEQFF. CDR3 in DNA: TGTGCCAGCAGCCAATTCCGGACAGGGTATGGTGAGCAGTTCTTC. V and J are TRBV14 and TRBJ2-1, with 8 bases lining up with TRBD1. V dropped 2 bases and J dropped 9; count of bases not matched to a gene: 9. CDR1 is SGHDN, CDR2 FVKESK, per germline. This CDR3 has 15 amino acids.